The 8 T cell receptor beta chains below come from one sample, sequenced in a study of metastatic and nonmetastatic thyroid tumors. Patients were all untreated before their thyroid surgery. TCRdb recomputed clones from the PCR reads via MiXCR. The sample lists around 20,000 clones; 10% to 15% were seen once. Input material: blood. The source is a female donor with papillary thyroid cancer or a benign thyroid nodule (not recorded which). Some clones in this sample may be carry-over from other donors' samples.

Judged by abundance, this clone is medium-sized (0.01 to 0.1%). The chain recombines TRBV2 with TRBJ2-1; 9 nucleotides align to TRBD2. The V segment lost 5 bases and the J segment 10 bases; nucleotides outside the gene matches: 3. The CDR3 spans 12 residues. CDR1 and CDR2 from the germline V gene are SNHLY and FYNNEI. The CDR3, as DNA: TGTGCCAGCAGTCCGAGCGGGAGGGAGCAGTTCTTC. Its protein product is CASSPSGREQFF. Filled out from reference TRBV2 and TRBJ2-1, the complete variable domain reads EPEVTQTPSHQVTQMGQEVILRCVPISNHLYFYWYRQILGQKVEFLVSFYNNEISEKSEIFDDQFSVERPDGSNFTLKIRSTKLEDSAMYFCASSPSGREQFFGPGTRLTVL.

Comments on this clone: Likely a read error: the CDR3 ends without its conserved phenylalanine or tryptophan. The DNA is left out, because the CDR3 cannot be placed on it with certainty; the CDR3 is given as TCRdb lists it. CDR3 in amino acids: CASSPGQGAETHYI. V and J are TRBV6-2 or TRBV6-3 and TRBJ2-3; the table gives TRBD1 as D, unverified against the DNA. The germline CDR1 and CDR2 sequences are MNHEY and SVGEGT. 14 amino acids form the CDR3, both terminal residues included.

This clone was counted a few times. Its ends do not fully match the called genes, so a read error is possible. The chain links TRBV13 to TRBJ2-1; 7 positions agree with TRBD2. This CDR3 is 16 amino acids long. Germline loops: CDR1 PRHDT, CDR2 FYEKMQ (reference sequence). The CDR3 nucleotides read TGTGCCAGCAGCTTAGGCTTCAGCGGGAAGGGCAATGGGCAGTTCTTC. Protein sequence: CASSLGFSGKGNGQFF.

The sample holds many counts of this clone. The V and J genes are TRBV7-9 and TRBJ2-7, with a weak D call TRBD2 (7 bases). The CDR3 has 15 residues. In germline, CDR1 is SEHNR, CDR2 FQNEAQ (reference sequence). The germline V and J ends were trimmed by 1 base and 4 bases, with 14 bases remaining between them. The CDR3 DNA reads TGTGCCAGCAGCTTAGGAGGGGGGGGGACTTACGAGCAGTACTTC. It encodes CASSLGGGGTYEQYF.

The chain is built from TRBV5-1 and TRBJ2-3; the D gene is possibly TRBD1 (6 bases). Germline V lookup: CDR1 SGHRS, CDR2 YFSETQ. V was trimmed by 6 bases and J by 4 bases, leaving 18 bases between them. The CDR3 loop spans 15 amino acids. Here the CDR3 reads CASISQGQDPDTQYF. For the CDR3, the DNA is TGCGCCAGCATCTCACAGGGACAAGACCCAGATACGCAGTATTTT. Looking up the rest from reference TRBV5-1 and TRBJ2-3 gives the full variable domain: KAGVTQTPRYLIKTRGQQVTLSCSPISGHRSVSWYQQTPGQGLQFLFEYFSETQRNKGNFPGRFSGRQFSNSRSEMNVSTLELGDSALYLCASISQGQDPDTQYFGPGTRLTVL.

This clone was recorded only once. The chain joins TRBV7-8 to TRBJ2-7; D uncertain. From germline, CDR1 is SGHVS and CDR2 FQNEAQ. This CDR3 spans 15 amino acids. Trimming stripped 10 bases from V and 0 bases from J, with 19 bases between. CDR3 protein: CANILARDHSYEQYF. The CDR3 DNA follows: TGTGCCAACATCTTAGCCCGCGACCACTCCTACGAGCAGTACTTC.

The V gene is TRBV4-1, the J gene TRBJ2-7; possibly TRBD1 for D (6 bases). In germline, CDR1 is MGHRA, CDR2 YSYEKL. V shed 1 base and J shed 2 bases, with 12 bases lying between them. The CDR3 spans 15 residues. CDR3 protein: CASSQASGAAYEQYF. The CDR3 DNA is TGCGCCAGCAGCCAAGCCTCAGGGGCGGCCTACGAGCAGTACTTC.

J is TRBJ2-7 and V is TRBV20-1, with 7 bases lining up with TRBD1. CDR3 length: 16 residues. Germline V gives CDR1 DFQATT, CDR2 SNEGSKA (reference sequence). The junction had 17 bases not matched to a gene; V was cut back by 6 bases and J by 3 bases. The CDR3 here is CSAQVPLPGQSYEQYF. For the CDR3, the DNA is TGCAGTGCCCAGGTCCCCCTCCCGGGACAGAGCTACGAGCAGTACTTC.